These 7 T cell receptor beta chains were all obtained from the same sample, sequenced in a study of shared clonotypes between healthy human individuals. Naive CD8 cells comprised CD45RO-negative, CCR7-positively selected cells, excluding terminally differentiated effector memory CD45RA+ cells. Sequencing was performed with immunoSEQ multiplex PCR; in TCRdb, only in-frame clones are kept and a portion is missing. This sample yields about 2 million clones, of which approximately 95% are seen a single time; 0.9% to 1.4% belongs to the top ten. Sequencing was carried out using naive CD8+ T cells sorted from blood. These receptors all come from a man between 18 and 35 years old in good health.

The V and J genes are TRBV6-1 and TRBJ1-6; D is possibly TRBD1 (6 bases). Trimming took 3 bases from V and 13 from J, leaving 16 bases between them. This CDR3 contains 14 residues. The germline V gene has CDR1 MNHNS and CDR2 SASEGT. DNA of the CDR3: TGTGCCAGCAGTGATCTGGTACAGGGTTATCCCCTCCACTTT. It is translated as CASSDLVQGYPLHF.

The chain's CDR3 is CASSPPYSGRQGEETQYF. As DNA, the CDR3 is TGTGCCAGCAGCCCCCCTTATTCGGGCAGACAGGGGGAAGAGACCCAGTACTTC. J is TRBJ2-5 and V is TRBV7-9; 9 nucleotides agree with TRBD1. Per the germline V gene, CDR1 is SEHNR and CDR2 is FQNEAQ (reference sequence). The CDR3 has 18 amino acids. V shed 5 bases, J shed 3 bases, and the junction held 16 bases outside the gene matches.

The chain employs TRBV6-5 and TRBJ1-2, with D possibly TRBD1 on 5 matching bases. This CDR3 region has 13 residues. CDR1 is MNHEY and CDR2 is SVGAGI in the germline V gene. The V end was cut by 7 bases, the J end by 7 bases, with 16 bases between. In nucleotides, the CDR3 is TGTGCCAGCACCTCGCCCGGGGGAGGTGGCTACACCTTC. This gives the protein CASTSPGGGGYTF.

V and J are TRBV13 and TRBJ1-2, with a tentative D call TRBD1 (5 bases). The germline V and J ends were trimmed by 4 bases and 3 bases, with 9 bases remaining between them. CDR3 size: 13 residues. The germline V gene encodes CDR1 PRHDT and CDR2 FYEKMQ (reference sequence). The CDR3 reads CASSSWGDYGYTF. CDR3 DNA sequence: TGTGCCAGCAGCTCCTGGGGGGACTATGGCTACACCTTC.

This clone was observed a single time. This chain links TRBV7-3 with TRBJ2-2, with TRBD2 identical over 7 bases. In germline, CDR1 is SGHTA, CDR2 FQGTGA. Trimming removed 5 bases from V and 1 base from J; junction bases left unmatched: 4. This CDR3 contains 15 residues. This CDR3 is CASSASGGNTGELFF. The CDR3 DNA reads TGTGCCAGCAGCGCTAGCGGCGGGAACACCGGGGAGCTGTTTTTT.

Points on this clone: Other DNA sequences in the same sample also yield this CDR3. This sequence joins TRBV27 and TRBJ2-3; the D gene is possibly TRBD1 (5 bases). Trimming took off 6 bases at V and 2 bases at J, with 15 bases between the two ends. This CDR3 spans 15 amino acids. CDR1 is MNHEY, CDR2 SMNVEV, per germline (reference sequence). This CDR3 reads CASSLGAGYTDTQYF. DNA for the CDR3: TGTGCCAGCAGCCTTGGCGCAGGGTACACAGATACGCAGTATTTT.

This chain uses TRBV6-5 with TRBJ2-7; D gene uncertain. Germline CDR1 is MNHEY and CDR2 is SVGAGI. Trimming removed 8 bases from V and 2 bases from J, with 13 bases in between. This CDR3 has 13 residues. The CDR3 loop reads CASSEGFTYEQYF. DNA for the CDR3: TGTGCCAGCTCAGAAGGATTCACCTACGAGCAGTACTTC.